This TCR beta chain was observed in a study of blood T cells in healthy people across ages (dated by TCRdb to the mid-2010s). Background for the entire study: In model experiments, template switching captured roughly one uniquely barcoded TCR beta cDNA molecule for every two T cells. The study measured age-related changes in TCR beta repertoire diversity using deep sequencing normalized with unique cDNA molecular identifiers. The donors were split into four age groups: young (average about 16 years), middle-aged (39), aged (more than 60) and long-lived (about 82). To avoid experimental bias, donors of different ages were spread randomly across the sequencing lanes. The study analyzed two additional independent replicas of 1 million unique cDNA reads from the same blood draw for two donors, one aged 18 to 30 and one aged 80 or older. What the study reported, not specific to this receptor: The CMV infection status of donors was not known, potentially confounding age-related changes in expanded clonotypes. Total diversity estimates from one million sequenced T cells were considered lower bounds and underestimates. A strong correlation was found between observed TCR beta diversity and the percentage of naive T cells measured by flow cytometry. Compared with the aged group, more naive CD4+ T cells, fewer expanded clones and increased TCR diversity were shown by the long-lived group, suggesting age selection. Observed TCR beta diversity per million T cells fell roughly linearly with age, and a significant reduction was already apparent by age around 39. Bulk unsorted PBMC profiling prevented conclusive comparison of naive and antigen-experienced compartments.

Reading the germline V gene (reference sequence) gives CDR1 MNHNY and CDR2 SVGAGI. The CDR3, from cysteine to valine, totals 11 residues. The read is trimmed to its CDR3 DNA, 33 bases read in frame from base 1. This clonotype has just a few counts. The antigen it recognizes is unknown. The sample holds no much larger clone one base away, and base qualities are not on file. The approximately 39 donors, aged about 6 to 95 years, were systemically healthy Caucasian individuals from Russia. Each donor gave approximately 9.3 milliliters of peripheral blood, collected into EDTA-treated Vacutainer tubes. Ficoll-Paque density-gradient centrifugation was used to isolate PBMCs, with at least 6.5 million obtained per sample. Trizol reagent was used to extract total RNA from the PBMCs, yielding at least 5 micrograms per sample. For every donor, an aliquot of PBMCs went through flow cytometry to measure the percentages of naive CD45RAhigh/CD27high T cells.

The library was generated by 5' RACE. The reads were generated on an Illumina HiSeq 2500. A second roughly 6 to 12 cycle PCR used a sample-barcoded 5' primer and a J-beta primer mix. A unique molecular identifier was introduced onto each TCR beta cDNA molecule by a template-switch 5' adaptor carrying 12 random nucleotides. Each sample yielded at least 3 million CDR3-containing paired-end reads. All of the RNA was converted into first-strand cDNA using the Mint cDNA synthesis kit, with a TRBC-specific oligonucleotide serving as the primer. Following uracil-DNA glycosylase treatment, all cDNA underwent a first 18-cycle PCR with the universal primers M1SS and BC2_uni_R. For the original study's pipeline: For normalization, 1 million high-quality reads, each with a distinct molecular identifier, were randomly selected from each sample. Instead of being binned into consensus sequences, reads with shared molecular identifiers were discarded. MiTCR, with a Q25 quality threshold and the strictest error-elimination algorithm, was used for CDR3 identification, clonotype clustering and error correction. A nonparametric unseen species model with Euler transformation was used to estimate lower-bound total TCR beta diversity. Clones were called with MiXCR by TCRdb after fastp trimmed the public reads at Q25, and only in-frame beta chains were retained. CDR3 protein sequences are deduplicated, and each keeps its most common genes and DNA. The V and J calls here are based on TCRdb, not the publication. The sample has just under 750,000 distinct CDR3 sequences on record, around a fifth of them singletons. The ten largest clones capture 22% of the sample.

The sequencing sample was made of blood. The rearranged segments are TRBV6-6 and TRBJ2-5, with the D gene call left open. The end of the DNA is better explained by TRBJ2-7, so the J call may be wrong. The source of this sequence is a man in his 70s in good health. The CDR3 reads CASRDPYEQYV. The nucleotide sequence is TGTGCCAGCAGGGACCCCTACGAGCAGTACGTC.